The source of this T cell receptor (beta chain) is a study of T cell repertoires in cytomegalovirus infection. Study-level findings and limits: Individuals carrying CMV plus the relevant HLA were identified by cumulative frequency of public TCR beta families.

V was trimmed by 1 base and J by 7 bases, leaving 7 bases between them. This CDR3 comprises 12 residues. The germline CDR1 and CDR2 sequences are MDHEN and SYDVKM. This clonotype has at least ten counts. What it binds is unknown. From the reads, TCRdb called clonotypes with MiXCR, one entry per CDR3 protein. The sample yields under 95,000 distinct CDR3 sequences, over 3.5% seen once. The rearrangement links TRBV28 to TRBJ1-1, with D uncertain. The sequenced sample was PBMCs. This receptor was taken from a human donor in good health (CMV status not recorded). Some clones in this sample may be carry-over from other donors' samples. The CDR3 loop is CASSLYLSEAFF. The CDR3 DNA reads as TGTGCCAGCAGTTTATACCTGAGTGAAGCTTTCTTT.